Given below is one T cell receptor beta chain in context. This sample stems from a study of blood T cell repertoires in COVID-19. Overall study: Both acute and convalescent COVID-19 samples were obtained from the United States, Italy and Spain. In each case, the material was cDNA or gDNA derived from T cells, B-cell-depleted T cells, or PBMCs.

Seattle enrolled patients during active infection and tracked them longitudinally. The CDR3 loop spans 15 amino acids. Trimming shortened V by 10 bases and J by 5 bases, and 23 bases separated the two germline ends. The germline CDR1 and CDR2 sequences are SNHLY and FYNNEI. Clones were sequenced by immunoSEQ multiplex PCR, and TCRdb holds only the in-frame ones, with some missing. There are 300,000 to 400,000 clones in the sample; about 90% occur only once, and 3% lies in the top ten. Sequencing was done on a sample of peripheral blood. The chain uses TRBV2 and TRBJ1-1; D gene unclear. This clonotype was sampled from a woman aged 25 to 39 with COVID-19, enrolled during active disease. CDR3 sequence reads: CATSPPDGSGTEAFF. For the CDR3, the DNA is TGTGCCACTTCCCCTCCCGATGGGAGTGGGACTGAAGCTTTCTTT.